The following is a T cell receptor beta chain sequence with its context. What it binds is not known. This entry is derived from a study of shared clonotypes between healthy human individuals. General study findings and limits: In a handful of donors, about 5% of naive CD4 clonotypes appeared in common. Non-shared clonotypes had lower generation probabilities than clonotypes shared by all four sorted-subset donors.

CDR3 size: 14 residues. V lost 6 bases and J 0 bases, leaving 10 bases between the germline ends. The germline V gene encodes CDR1 SGHRS and CDR2 YFSETQ. Naive CD8 cells lacked CD45RO and underwent positive selection for CCR7, leaving out terminally differentiated effector memory CD45RA+ cells. Genomic DNA from each subset was divided evenly over several immunoSEQ plates. Data came from immunoSEQ multiplex PCR; TCRdb stores just in-frame clones and leaves some out. This table has under 2,000,000 clones, roughly 94% appearing once. The rearrangement uses TRBV5-1 and TRBJ2-1; D is uncertain. Sequenced sample: naive CD8+ T cells sorted from blood. The source is a young man in good health. The CDR3 nucleotides are TGCGCCAGCACTGATTTAGGCTCCTACAATGAGCAGTTCTTC. This encodes CASTDLGSYNEQFF.